This T cell receptor beta chain is from a study of cytomegalovirus exposure and HLA in healthy donors. In the PCR, 60 Vbeta and 13 Jbeta primers were used. Assay used: immunoSEQ multiplex PCR; TCRdb lists only in-frame clones, some missing. The profile covers more than 80,000 clones, with around four fifths appearing a single time and about 1.6% taken by the ten largest. Study findings and constraints: Sequencing likely produced, as an artifact, a cluster of highly shared sequence variants. Accurate prediction of most subjects' HLA-A and HLA-B alleles from TCR beta sequences was reported.

A note on this clone: Its antigen is currently unknown.

Trimming removed 0 bases at V and 10 bases at J, with 9 bases between. This CDR3 is built from 11 residues. Germline V lookup: CDR1 DFQATT, CDR2 SNEGSKA (reference sequence). The TCR sequence derives from a man over 45 in good health and CMV-seronegative. Sequences were obtained from PBMCs. This sequence joins TRBV20-1 and TRBJ1-1, with D possibly matching TRBD1 (5 bases). Here the CDR3 reads CSARDGGGAFF. The CDR3 DNA follows: TGCAGTGCTAGAGACGGGGGGGGAGCTTTCTTT.